These T cell receptor beta chains were read from a single sample in a study of blood T cell repertoires in COVID-19. Produced via immunoSEQ multiplex PCR; TCRdb's table is partial and in-frame only. The data show approximately 150,000 clones, 80% to 85% seen once. Sequencing input: PBMCs or T cells enriched from blood (not recorded which). Receptor source: a man in his sixties or seventies who had been exposed to COVID-19. The CDR3 runs from the conserved cysteine through the conserved F or W. The order of the fields is J gene, V gene, clone size, D gene, CDR3 DNA, CDR3 protein. D genes are given only for firm matches. Not every row has a clone size; where given, it reads once, few, many or a size class.

J gene: TRBJ1-4; V gene: TRBV9; clone size: once; D gene: TRBD1; CDR3 DNA: TGTGCCAGCAGCAAAGCTCCGGGACAGGGGGGCGAAAAACTGTTTTTT; CDR3 protein: CASSKAPGQGGEKLFF
J gene: TRBJ1-5; V gene: TRBV15; clone size: NA; D gene: NA; CDR3 DNA: TGTGCCACCAGCAGGTCTAGGATTACTATCAATCAGCCCCAGCATTTT; CDR3 protein: CATSRSRITINQPQHF
J gene: TRBJ2-3; V gene: TRBV4-3; clone size: NA; D gene: TRBD2; CDR3 DNA: TGCGCCAGCAGCCAAGGGTCGGCGGGGGTGGACACAGATACGCAGTATTTT; CDR3 protein: CASSQGSAGVDTDTQYF
J gene: TRBJ2-3; V gene: TRBV11-3; clone size: NA; D gene: TRBD1; CDR3 DNA: TGTGCCAGCAGCTACGGCAGGGGGCGACTTAGCACAGATACGCAGTATTTT; CDR3 protein: CASSYGRGRLSTDTQYF
J gene: TRBJ2-2; V gene: TRBV29-1; clone size: once; D gene: NA; CDR3 DNA: TGCAGCGTTGAAGTCGATGCAGGGTCCCTCACCGGGGAGCTGTTTTTT; CDR3 protein: CSVEVDAGSLTGELFF
J gene: TRBJ2-5; V gene: TRBV7-2; clone size: NA; D gene: TRBD2; CDR3 DNA: TGTGCCAGCAGCTTAGTTCCCCTAGCGGGGGGGCAAGAGACCCAGTACTTC; CDR3 protein: CASSLVPLAGGQETQYF
J gene: TRBJ2-1; V gene: TRBV5-1; clone size: NA; D gene: NA; CDR3 DNA: TGCGCCAGCAGCTTCCGGACTGAGGGAAATGAGCAGTTCTTC; CDR3 protein: CASSFRTEGNEQFF
J gene: TRBJ1-2; V gene: TRBV24-1; clone size: NA; D gene: TRBD1; CDR3 DNA: TGTGCCACCAGTACAGGACAGGGGCCTAACTATGGCTACACCTTC; CDR3 protein: CATSTGQGPNYGYTF
J gene: TRBJ2-6; V gene: TRBV7-7; clone size: NA; D gene: TRBD1; CDR3 DNA: TGTGCCAGCAGCCCGGGACAGCCCTTCTCTGGGGCCAACGTCCTGACTTTC; CDR3 protein: CASSPGQPFSGANVLTF
J gene: TRBJ2-7; V gene: TRBV19; clone size: medium-sized; D gene: TRBD2; CDR3 DNA: TGTGCCAGTAGTAAACTAGCGGGACCATCCTACGAGCAGTACTTC; CDR3 protein: CASSKLAGPSYEQYF
J gene: TRBJ1-4; V gene: TRBV5-4; clone size: NA; D gene: TRBD1; CDR3 DNA: TGTGCCAGCAGCACACAGGGGACTAATGAAAAACTGTTTTTT; CDR3 protein: CASSTQGTNEKLFF
J gene: TRBJ2-7; V gene: TRBV6-6; clone size: NA; D gene: NA; CDR3 DNA: TGTGCCAGCAGTCCCCCGGGTAGCGGCTCCTACGAGCAGTACTTC; CDR3 protein: CASSPPGSGSYEQYF
J gene: TRBJ1-2; V gene: TRBV6-5; clone size: NA; D gene: NA; CDR3 DNA: TGTGCCAGCAGGCAAACGACCCAGACAGTCTATGGCTACACCTTC; CDR3 protein: CASRQTTQTVYGYTF
J gene: TRBJ1-5; V gene: TRBV19; clone size: few; D gene: TRBD1; CDR3 DNA: TGTGCCAGTTGGACAGGGAGTCAGCCCCAGCATTTT; CDR3 protein: CASWTGSQPQHF
J gene: TRBJ2-7; V gene: TRBV2; clone size: NA; D gene: TRBD2; CDR3 DNA: TGTGCCAGCAGTGCTAGCGGAGGCAGCTCCTACGAGCAGTACTTC; CDR3 protein: CASSASGGSSYEQYF
J gene: TRBJ1-2; V gene: TRBV7-3; clone size: NA; D gene: TRBD1; CDR3 DNA: TGTGCCAGCAGCTCCTACAGGGGGGCTGGCTACACCTTC; CDR3 protein: CASSSYRGAGYTF
J gene: TRBJ2-5; V gene: TRBV6-2/TRBV6-3; clone size: NA; D gene: TRBD2; CDR3 DNA: TGTGCCAGCAGCTCCCTAGCGGGCCTTGATCGGTACCAAGAGACCCAGTACTTC; CDR3 protein: CASSSLAGLDRYQETQYF
J gene: TRBJ2-7; V gene: TRBV5-4; clone size: NA; D gene: TRBD2; CDR3 DNA: TGTGCCAGCAGACGTCTGGGGAGGGGCGCAGCCTACGAGCAGTACTTC; CDR3 protein: CASRRLGRGAAYEQYF
J gene: TRBJ2-7; V gene: TRBV5-4; clone size: NA; D gene: NA; CDR3 DNA: TGTGCCAGCAGCACGGCCTACGAGCAGTACTTC; CDR3 protein: CASSTAYEQYF
J gene: TRBJ2-7; V gene: TRBV4-3; clone size: NA; D gene: NA; CDR3 DNA: TGCGCCAGCAGCCTAACTCTGGGGGCAGATAGCTCCTACGAGCAGTACTTC; CDR3 protein: CASSLTLGADSSYEQYF
J gene: TRBJ2-7; V gene: TRBV6-6; clone size: NA; D gene: TRBD1; CDR3 DNA: TGTGCCAGCAGTCAGAACCCCGGGACAGGGGTTCCGGTCGAGCAGTACTTC; CDR3 protein: CASSQNPGTGVPVEQYF
J gene: TRBJ2-3; V gene: TRBV18; clone size: NA; D gene: NA; CDR3 DNA: TGTGCCAGCTCACCTGATCGTCGGGGGCAGTATTTT; CDR3 protein: CASSPDRRGQYF
J gene: TRBJ2-1; V gene: TRBV2; clone size: NA; D gene: NA; CDR3 DNA: TGTGCCAGCACCGTCCGCGGGGGCCGCTACAATGAGCAGTTCTTC; CDR3 protein: CASTVRGGRYNEQFF
J gene: TRBJ1-1; V gene: TRBV5-1; clone size: NA; D gene: TRBD1; CDR3 DNA: TGCGCCAGCAGCAGGACAGGGGACCACACTGAAGCTTTCTTT; CDR3 protein: CASSRTGDHTEAFF
J gene: TRBJ1-1; V gene: TRBV3-1/TRBV3-2; clone size: NA; D gene: TRBD1; CDR3 DNA: TGTGCCAGCAGCCAAGGACAGGGGGCCTACACTGAAGCTTTCTTT; CDR3 protein: CASSQGQGAYTEAFF
J gene: TRBJ2-1; V gene: TRBV2; clone size: NA; D gene: TRBD2; CDR3 DNA: TGTGCCAGCAGCGAGACCGGGCGACTAGCGGGCGACAATGAGCAGTTCTTC; CDR3 protein: CASSETGRLAGDNEQFF
J gene: TRBJ1-2; V gene: TRBV30; clone size: NA; D gene: NA; CDR3 DNA: TGTGCCTGGAGTGTATCCAGGGTCTATGGCTACACCTTC; CDR3 protein: CAWSVSRVYGYTF
J gene: TRBJ1-2; V gene: TRBV27; clone size: NA; D gene: NA; CDR3 DNA: TGTGCCAGCAGTGGCGGACAGAATAGCTATGGCTACACCTTC; CDR3 protein: CASSGGQNSYGYTF
J gene: TRBJ1-2; V gene: TRBV18; clone size: NA; D gene: TRBD1; CDR3 DNA: TGTGCCAGCTCACCACAGACAGGGTCTGGCTACACCTTC; CDR3 protein: CASSPQTGSGYTF
J gene: TRBJ2-2; V gene: TRBV2; clone size: NA; D gene: TRBD2; CDR3 DNA: TGTGCCAGCAGTGTCGGACTAGTGAACACCGGGGAGCTGTTTTTT; CDR3 protein: CASSVGLVNTGELFF
J gene: TRBJ1-5; V gene: TRBV2; clone size: many; D gene: NA; CDR3 DNA: TGTGCCAGCAGGTTACAATCTGGTCAGCCCCAGCATTTT; CDR3 protein: CASRLQSGQPQHF
J gene: TRBJ2-5; V gene: TRBV20-1; clone size: NA; D gene: NA; CDR3 DNA: TGCAGTGCTAGTAATTTGCAGGGGAAGGTGCAAGAGACCCAGTACTTC; CDR3 protein: CSASNLQGKVQETQYF
J gene: TRBJ1-3; V gene: TRBV11-1; clone size: NA; D gene: TRBD1; CDR3 DNA: TGTGCCAGCAGCTTAGCAGAGGGGGCCAACACCATATATTTT; CDR3 protein: CASSLAEGANTIYF
J gene: TRBJ1-2; V gene: TRBV29-1; clone size: NA; D gene: TRBD1; CDR3 DNA: TGCAGCGTCGCGGGACAGTCGGGTGGCTACACCTTC; CDR3 protein: CSVAGQSGGYTF
J gene: TRBJ1-1; V gene: TRBV12-3/TRBV12-4; clone size: once; D gene: NA; CDR3 DNA: TGTGCCAGCAGACGGGGCACTGAAGCTTTCTTT; CDR3 protein: CASRRGTEAFF
J gene: TRBJ2-5; V gene: TRBV21-1; clone size: NA; D gene: NA; CDR3 DNA: TGTGCCAGCAGCACCGAAGGGACTAGCGGAGCAGAAGAGACCCAGTACTTC; CDR3 protein: CASSTEGTSGAEETQYF
J gene: TRBJ2-5; V gene: TRBV6-5; clone size: NA; D gene: NA; CDR3 DNA: TGTGCCAGCAGTCGAACACCAAAAGAGACCCAGTACTTC; CDR3 protein: CASSRTPKETQYF
J gene: TRBJ1-1; V gene: TRBV4-1; clone size: NA; D gene: NA; CDR3 DNA: TGCGCCAGCAGCCAGGAGAGGAACACTGAAGCTTTCTTT; CDR3 protein: CASSQERNTEAFF
J gene: TRBJ2-2; V gene: TRBV7-2; clone size: NA; D gene: NA; CDR3 DNA: TGTGCCAGCAGTTCGCAAATGACTAGCGGGGAGCTGTTTTTT; CDR3 protein: CASSSQMTSGELFF
J gene: TRBJ2-7; V gene: TRBV14; clone size: once; D gene: NA; CDR3 DNA: TGTGCCAGCAGCCAGGCTACGATCGGGGAGCAGTACTTC; CDR3 protein: CASSQATIGEQYF
J gene: TRBJ1-1; V gene: TRBV15; clone size: few; D gene: NA; CDR3 DNA: TGTGCCACCAGCAGACCGGGACACAACACTGAAGCTTTCTTT; CDR3 protein: CATSRPGHNTEAFF
J gene: TRBJ2-2; V gene: TRBV12-3/TRBV12-4; clone size: NA; D gene: TRBD1; CDR3 DNA: TGTGCCAGCTGTTCTACAGGGGTCGGGGAGCTGTTTTTT; CDR3 protein: CASCSTGVGELFF
J gene: TRBJ1-6; V gene: TRBV7-6; clone size: NA; D gene: TRBD1; CDR3 DNA: TGTGCCAGCAGCTTAGCGCTCGGGACAGTGATTTCACCCCTCCACTTT; CDR3 protein: CASSLALGTVISPLHF
J gene: TRBJ1-3; V gene: TRBV7-2; clone size: NA; D gene: NA; CDR3 DNA: TGTGCCAGCAGCTTACTCCCCAGCTCTGGAAACACCATATATTTT; CDR3 protein: CASSLLPSSGNTIYF
J gene: TRBJ1-1; V gene: TRBV24-1; clone size: NA; D gene: NA; CDR3 DNA: TGTGCCACCAGTGACACAATTTCAGATTGGAACACTGAAGCTTTCTTT; CDR3 protein: CATSDTISDWNTEAFF
J gene: TRBJ2-3; V gene: TRBV19; clone size: once; D gene: TRBD2; CDR3 DNA: TGTGCCAGTAGTGGAGCGGGAGGGCCCCGAGATACGCAGTATTTT; CDR3 protein: CASSGAGGPRDTQYF
J gene: TRBJ1-4; V gene: TRBV5-4; clone size: NA; D gene: NA; CDR3 DNA: TGTGCCAGCACCTTGGAGGGGCGCAGGGAAAAACTGTTTTTT; CDR3 protein: CASTLEGRREKLFF
J gene: TRBJ2-4; V gene: TRBV28; clone size: NA; D gene: TRBD1; CDR3 DNA: TGTGCCAGCAGCCGGACAGGGCAAAACATTCAGTACTTC; CDR3 protein: CASSRTGQNIQYF
J gene: TRBJ1-6; V gene: TRBV10-3; clone size: NA; D gene: NA; CDR3 DNA: TGTGCCATCAGCTCGGACAGAAATAATTCACCCCTCCACTTT; CDR3 protein: CAISSDRNNSPLHF
J gene: TRBJ1-1; V gene: TRBV20-1; clone size: NA; D gene: NA; CDR3 DNA: TGCAGTGCTAGTAAGGAGGGATCCCGAACTGAAGCTTTCTTT; CDR3 protein: CSASKEGSRTEAFF
J gene: TRBJ1-3; V gene: TRBV11-3; clone size: NA; D gene: NA; CDR3 DNA: TGTGCCAGCAGCTTAGATTCGGAGGGGAGTCCTGGAAACACCATATATTTT; CDR3 protein: CASSLDSEGSPGNTIYF
J gene: TRBJ1-1; V gene: TRBV19; clone size: NA; D gene: NA; CDR3 DNA: TGTGCCAGTAGTATTTTGAGCCCCTCCGGCAGGGCGAACACTGAAGCTTTCTTT; CDR3 protein: CASSILSPSGRANTEAFF
J gene: TRBJ2-7; V gene: TRBV5-1; clone size: NA; D gene: NA; CDR3 DNA: TGCGCCAGCAGCTTGGAAGGTAGCGTCGACGAGCAGTACTTC; CDR3 protein: CASSLEGSVDEQYF
J gene: TRBJ2-3; V gene: TRBV20-1; clone size: once; D gene: TRBD2; CDR3 DNA: TGCAGTGCTAGTCCAGGACTAGCGGGAACCACAGATACGCAGTATTTT; CDR3 protein: CSASPGLAGTTDTQYF
J gene: TRBJ1-4; V gene: TRBV6-5; clone size: NA; D gene: TRBD1; CDR3 DNA: TGTGCCAGCAGTTTGGGACAGAGGGAAAAACTGTTTTTT; CDR3 protein: CASSLGQREKLFF